This T cell receptor beta chain was observed in a study of OX40 agonist ivuxolimab in advanced cancers. Overall study: Dosing consisted of intravenous ivuxolimab at 0.01 to 10 mg/kg every 2 weeks.

Study-wide points: Partly responding patients at 0.1-3.0 mg/kg showed some of the smallest clonal expansion. In the expanded peripheral T cells, antigen specificity was never determined.

Autoimmune disease history or systemic immunosuppression led to patient exclusion. Per germline, CDR1 MNHNS and CDR2 SASEGT. The V end lost 1 base, the J end lost 0 bases, and 12 bases lay between the germline ends. CDR3 size: 17 residues. Some clones are missing from TCRdb's copy, which holds only in-frame ones; the method was immunoSEQ multiplex PCR. This table holds some 86,000 clones, about 92% found once. The count of this clone is one. Its matching antigen is unknown. The material sequenced was CD4+ or CD8+ T cells sorted from blood, taken in a trial of the OX40 agonist ivuxolimab. This TCR was sampled from an adult with an advanced solid tumor such as melanoma, head and neck, liver or kidney cancer. V is TRBV6-1 and J is TRBJ1-4; tentatively, D is TRBD1 (5 bases). DNA of the CDR3: TGTGCCAGCAGTGAAGGGGGAGGGACCGCAACTAATGAAAAACTGTTTTTT. This translates into CASSEGGGTATNEKLFF.